This T cell receptor (beta chain) was found in a study of T cells expressing NK-cell markers. Study context: Beta-chain profiling covered CD3+CD56+NKG2C+, CD3+CD56+NKG2C- and CD3+CD56-NKG2C+ sorted subsets.

Scientists made TCR beta cDNA using 5'RACE template switching with UMIs. Reprocessing the 5' RACE reads, TCRdb reports a single entry for every CDR3 protein and omits DNA. The table lists 350,000 to 500,000 distinct CDR3 sequences. The CDR3 spans 15 residues. Germline lookup yields CDR1 PRHDT and CDR2 FYEKMQ (reference sequence). Sequencing input: blood T cells: a sorted CD56 or NKG2C T cell subset, CD4+ or CD8+ T cells, or bulk PBMC T cells (not recorded which). This receptor was obtained from a woman between 18 and 70 years old in good health. The rearrangement uses TRBV13 and TRBJ1-2; without DNA, the TCRdb call of TRBD1 cannot be checked. The CDR3 reads CASSRTGDTNYGYTF.